One and the same sample provided the 23 T cell receptor beta chains below, sequenced in a study of cytomegalovirus exposure and HLA in healthy donors. It was with 60 Vbeta and 13 Jbeta primers that the PCR ran. Data came from immunoSEQ multiplex PCR; TCRdb stores just in-frame clones and leaves some out. The sample yields 150,000 to 200,000 clones, roughly 73% seen once. Sequenced material: PBMCs. Receptors originate from a young woman in good health and CMV-seronegative.

The rearrangement links TRBV9 to TRBJ2-7; 8 bases are a match to TRBD1. Per germline, CDR1 SGDLS and CDR2 YYNGEE. V was clipped by 4 bases and J by 3 bases; unmatched bases: 6. The CDR3 has 14 residues. This CDR3 reads CASSIGQGGYEQYF. The CDR3 bases are TGTGCCAGCAGCATAGGACAGGGTGGCTACGAGCAGTACTTC.

This chain links TRBV7-3 with TRBJ2-3; the D gene is possibly TRBD1 (6 bases). This CDR3 comprises 13 residues. V was trimmed by 8 bases and J by 6 bases, leaving 15 bases between them. CDR1 is SGHTA and CDR2 is FQGTGA in the germline V gene. The CDR3 nucleotides read TGTGCCAGCGGGAAGGGGCAGGGGGATACGCAGTATTTT. Translation gives CASGKGQGDTQYF.

The gene calls are TRBV18 and TRBJ2-7; 7 nucleotides match TRBD1. The CDR3 loop spans 13 amino acids. With 8 bases clipped from V and 5 bases from J, the junction kept 9 bases outside the gene matches. Germline V gene lookup returns CDR1 KGHSH and CDR2 LQKENI. The CDR3 bases are TGTGCCAGCAAATGGTCGGACAGGAACGAGCAGTACTTC. It translates to CASKWSDRNEQYF.

V is TRBV5-1 and J is TRBJ2-3; D perhaps matches TRBD1 (5 bases). Germline loops: CDR1 SGHRS, CDR2 YFSETQ. The CDR3 loop spans 15 amino acids. V was clipped by 4 bases and J by 0 bases, with 12 bases between them. CDR3 loop: CASSPWTSSTDTQYF. The CDR3 DNA reads TGCGCCAGCAGCCCCTGGACATCTAGCACAGATACGCAGTATTTT.

This clone was found a few times. The rearrangement links TRBV19 to TRBJ1-4; tentative D call: TRBD1 (5 bases). Germline CDR1 LNHDA, CDR2 SQIVND (reference sequence). This CDR3 comprises 14 residues. V lost 7 bases, J lost 4 bases, and 13 bases lay in between. CDR3 sequence: CASNPGSSNEKLFF. Here the CDR3 DNA reads TGTGCCAGTAACCCAGGGTCGAGTAATGAAAAACTGTTTTTT.

The table lists this clone with a few counts. The chain uses TRBV2 and TRBJ1-1; 9 bases are a match to TRBD1. From germline, CDR1 is SNHLY and CDR2 FYNNEI. CDR3 size: 15 residues. V dropped 6 bases and J dropped 1; count of bases not matched to a gene: 6. The CDR3 loop is CASSVQGAGNTEAFF. Written as DNA, the CDR3 is TGTGCCAGCAGCGTACAGGGGGCAGGGAACACTGAAGCTTTCTTT.

As regards this clone: Here the CDR3 omits its conserved ending phenylalanine or tryptophan, so a read error is the likely source. It is unclear where the CDR3 begins or ends on the DNA, so no DNA is shown, and the CDR3 is as TCRdb lists it. CDR3 amino acids: CASSLLVGKTVSL. The V call is TRBV28, the J call TRBJ1-1; whether TRBD1, the table's D call, matches the DNA was not checked. From germline, CDR1 is MDHEN and CDR2 SYDVKM. From its first to its last residue, the CDR3 has 13 amino acids.

V gene TRBV19 combines with J gene TRBJ2-3, with 10 bases fitting TRBD2. The CDR3 sequence is 14 residues long. The germline V gene encodes CDR1 LNHDA and CDR2 SQIVND (reference sequence). J was trimmed by 2 bases and V by 9 bases; bases with no gene match: 5. CDR3 protein: CASTAGGDTDTQYF. The CDR3 DNA reads TGTGCCAGCACAGCGGGGGGGGACACAGATACGCAGTATTTT.

The rearrangement uses TRBV19 and TRBJ1-1; 9 bases align to TRBD1. V gave up 7 bases and J gave up 4 bases; unmatched junction bases: 10. The CDR3 has 15 residues. Germline lookup yields CDR1 LNHDA and CDR2 SQIVND (reference sequence). The CDR3 region is CASKEWTGASTEAFF. The CDR3 DNA reads as TGTGCCAGTAAAGAATGGACAGGGGCATCCACTGAAGCTTTCTTT.

This chain joins TRBV10-3 and TRBJ2-2; 14 nucleotides line up with TRBD2. Per the germline V gene, CDR1 is ENHRY and CDR2 is SYGVKD. The CDR3 spans 19 residues. Losses at the gene ends were 3 bases for V and 1 base for J; bases not matched to a gene: 7. Here the CDR3 DNA reads TGTGCCATCAGTGACCCCGCGGGACTAGCGGGAGAGAACACCGGGGAGCTGTTTTTT. Translating gives CAISDPAGLAGENTGELFF.

This clone was observed a few times. The chain links TRBV4-2 to TRBJ2-2; D uncertain. The CDR3 is made up of 12 amino acids. The V end was cut by 1 base, the J end by 7 bases, with 4 bases between. The germline CDR1 and CDR2 sequences are LGHNA and YNFKEQ. CDR3 bases: TGTGCCAGCAGCCAAGCGTACGGGGAGCTGTTTTTT. This codes for CASSQAYGELFF.

The rearrangement joins TRBV2 to TRBJ1-5, with TRBD1 as a possible D gene (5 bases). The CDR3 runs 13 residues. Germline V gene lookup returns CDR1 SNHLY and CDR2 FYNNEI. V was clipped by 6 bases and J by 5 bases, with 11 bases between them. CDR3 region: CASRAGIYQPQHF. As DNA, the CDR3 is TGTGCCAGCAGGGCAGGGATTTATCAGCCCCAGCATTTT.

The rearrangement joins TRBV9 to TRBJ2-1; 14 nucleotides match TRBD2. Germline-derived CDR1 and CDR2 are SGDLS and YYNGEE. The CDR3 covers 16 residues. The trim removed 4 bases at V and 7 bases at J, leaving 7 bases unmatched. The CDR3 nucleotides read TGTGCCAGCAGCCCGACTAGCGGGAGGGTTGGGAATGAGCAGTTCTTC. Encoded protein: CASSPTSGRVGNEQFF.

The chain employs TRBV5-1 and TRBJ2-1; the match to TRBD2 covers 12 bases. The CDR3 totals 18 residues. The V segment lost 1 base and the J segment 6 bases; nucleotides outside the gene matches: 11. The germline CDR1 and CDR2 sequences are SGHRS and YFSETQ. The DNA of the CDR3 is TGCGCCAGCAGCTTGATGATTTACCCTAGCGGGGGGGGCAATGAGCAGTTCTTC. Its translation is CASSLMIYPSGGGNEQFF.

This clone occurred a few times. This chain uses TRBV11-2 with TRBJ1-1, with a weak D call TRBD1 (6 bases). The CDR3 has 15 amino acids. CDR1 and CDR2 from the germline V gene are SGHAT and FQNNGV. V lost 4 bases and J 1 base, leaving 13 bases between the germline ends. For the CDR3, the DNA is TGTGCCAGCAGCTCTACAGGGACGGGGAACACTGAAGCTTTCTTT. Translation: CASSSTGTGNTEAFF.

This rearrangement joins TRBV7-9 to TRBJ2-4; 12 bases fit TRBD1. The germline gives CDR1 SEHNR, CDR2 FQNEAQ (reference sequence). This CDR3 comprises 16 residues. Germline trimming cut 1 base from V and 6 bases from J; bases unmatched to any gene: 4. CDR3 nucleotides: TGTGCCAGCAGCTTAGGGGACAGGGGGCGCGGAAACATTCAGTACTTC. It yields the protein CASSLGDRGRGNIQYF.

The V call is TRBV18, the J call TRBJ1-1, with D perhaps TRBD1 (6 bases). The CDR3 has 17 residues. Trimming took off 1 base at V and 0 bases at J, with 15 bases between the two ends. CDR1 KGHSH and CDR2 LQKENI come from the germline V gene. In DNA, the CDR3 is TGTGCCAGCTCACCACTCGTCCGGGACATAATGAACACTGAAGCTTTCTTT. Its translation: CASSPLVRDIMNTEAFF.

This clone was observed a handful of times. V usage is TRBV15 and J usage is TRBJ2-1; the match to TRBD1 covers 10 bases. The V gene end was trimmed by 1 base and the J gene end by 8 bases; junction bases not matched to a gene: 8. This CDR3 has 16 residues. Germline values: CDR1 LNHNV, CDR2 YYDKDF (reference sequence). DNA of the CDR3: TGTGCCACCAGCAGAGGAGGGACAGGGGTTGTCGATGAGCAGTTCTTC. The encoded protein is CATSRGGTGVVDEQFF.

This chain connects TRBV2 to TRBJ1-2, with TRBD1 identical over 10 bases. The germline V gene encodes CDR1 SNHLY and CDR2 FYNNEI. The CDR3 runs to 16 residues. V lost 5 bases to trimming and J lost 2 bases; unmatched junction nucleotides: 8. DNA for the CDR3: TGTGCCAGCAGTCTTCAGAGGACAGGGGGAAACTATGGCTACACCTTC. It codes for CASSLQRTGGNYGYTF.

This clone has more than one count but fewer than ten. The genes are TRBV9 and TRBJ2-3; D perhaps matches TRBD2 (6 bases). Germline CDR1 is SGDLS and CDR2 is YYNGEE. Trimming took 2 bases from V and 3 from J, leaving 13 bases between them. The CDR3 length is 15 residues. CDR3 sequence: CASSVLEGLTDTQYF. The CDR3 bases are TGTGCCAGCAGCGTCTTGGAGGGGTTGACAGATACGCAGTATTTT.

J is TRBJ1-3 and V is TRBV15; D gene unclear. Trimming took off 0 bases at V and 8 bases at J, with 20 bases between the two ends. This CDR3 has 17 residues. Germline V gene sequence: CDR1 LNHNV, CDR2 YYDKDF (reference sequence). The CDR3, as DNA: TGTGCCACCAGCAGAGATAGAGGGAACAGTCAAGGTCACACCATATATTTT. Protein product: CATSRDRGNSQGHTIYF.

The chain joins TRBV19 to TRBJ2-1, with 9 bases aligning to TRBD2. The trim removed 4 bases at V and 2 bases at J, leaving 3 bases unmatched. The CDR3 has 15 residues. CDR1 and CDR2 (germline): LNHDA, SQIVND (reference sequence). The CDR3 is CASSTAGGPYNEQFF. As DNA, the CDR3 is TGTGCCAGTAGTACGGCGGGAGGGCCCTACAATGAGCAGTTCTTC. The variable domain in full, completed from reference TRBV19 and TRBJ2-1, reads DGGITQSPKYLFRKEGQNVTLSCEQNLNHDAMYWYRQDPGQGLRLIYYSQIVNDFQKGDIAEGYSVSREKKESFPLTVTSAQKNPTAFYLCASSTAGGPYNEQFFGPGTRLTVL.

DNA for the CDR3: TGTGCCAGCAGTAGGGGCAGAACCGGGGAGCTGTTTTTT. Its translation is CASSRGRTGELFF. The chain joins TRBV6-5 to TRBJ2-2, with a tentative D call TRBD1 (5 bases). Trimming removed 5 bases at V and 5 bases at J, with 9 bases between. CDR3 size: 13 residues. Germline loops: CDR1 MNHEY, CDR2 SVGAGI.